These T cell receptor beta chains were read from a single sample in a study of blood T cell repertoires in COVID-19. Measured with immunoSEQ multiplex PCR; TCRdb has only the in-frame clones, and not every one. The sample yields some 190,000 clones, more than 75% seen once. The sequenced sample was peripheral blood. The receptor source for this set is a human donor in a cohort sampled during active COVID-19. The CDR3 runs from the conserved cysteine through the conserved F or W. A D gene is named only where the DNA matches it firmly. Rows give clone size only sometimes, using once, few, many, or a class for an expanded clone.

j_call d_call clone_size cdr3_length v_call cdr3_nt cdr3_aa
TRBJ1-5 TRBD1 - 13 TRBV28 TGTGCCAGCAGCCACAGGGGGCTCGGGCCCCAGCATTTT CASSHRGLGPQHF
TRBJ2-2 TRBD1 - 16 TRBV5-6 TGTGCCAGCAGCAAGCGGCGGACAGGGAGAGGGCGGGAGCTGTTTTTT CASSKRRTGRGRELFF
TRBJ2-3 TRBD2 - 19 TRBV5-6 TGTGCCAGCAGCTCAACGGGACTAGCGGGAGAAGTTAGCACAGATACGCAGTATTTT CASSSTGLAGEVSTDTQYF
TRBJ1-2 TRBD1 few 14 TRBV19 TGTGCCAGTAGTACCCCGGGACAGGACTATGGCTACACCTTC CASSTPGQDYGYTF
TRBJ1-5 - - 15 TRBV27 TGTGCCAGCAGTTCCCAGGCATATAGCAATCAGCCCCAGCATTTT CASSSQAYSNQPQHF
TRBJ2-3 TRBD1 few 13 TRBV30 TGTGCCTGGGGGACAGGGGGTGGAGATACGCAGTATTTT CAWGTGGGDTQYF
TRBJ2-1 TRBD1 - 15 TRBV27 TGTGCCAGCAGTTCCCTCGGACAGGGGGCTCTTGAGCAGTTCTTC CASSSLGQGALEQFF
TRBJ2-3 - - 15 TRBV5-1 TGCGCCAGCAGCTTGGTTGGCAGGGCCGAAGATACGCAGTATTTT CASSLVGRAEDTQYF
TRBJ2-1 - - 13 TRBV3-1/TRBV3-2 TGTGCCAGCAGCCGGGGCAGCCACAATGAGCAGTTCTTC CASSRGSHNEQFF
TRBJ1-1 TRBD1 - 14 TRBV27 TGTGCCAGCAGACCAGGGTTACAGGGGACTGAAGCTTTCTTT CASRPGLQGTEAFF
TRBJ2-7 TRBD1 once 15 TRBV19 TGTGCCAGTAGTATCTTGGGACAGGGAGGCTACGAGCAGTACTTC CASSILGQGGYEQYF
TRBJ1-2 - - 14 TRBV13 TGTGCCAGCAGCTTACAGGGTTCTTCCTATGGCTACACCTTC CASSLQGSSYGYTF
TRBJ2-2 TRBD1 - 15 TRBV15 TGTGCCACCAGCAGAAGGACAGGGAACACCGGGGAGCTGTTTTTT CATSRRTGNTGELFF
TRBJ2-7 - - 13 TRBV10-2 TGCGCCAGCAGTCGGGAGCCCAGATACGAGCAGTACTTC CASSREPRYEQYF
TRBJ2-7 - - 14 TRBV2 TGTGCCAGCAGTGAAAGGAGGGCCCCCTACGAGCAGTACTTC CASSERRAPYEQYF
TRBJ2-3 TRBD1 - 16 TRBV4-3 TGCGCCAGCAGCCAAGATTGGGACAGGGGGTCGGATACGCAGTATTTT CASSQDWDRGSDTQYF
TRBJ2-3 TRBD1 - 14 TRBV24-1 TGTGCCACCAGTGATCTAGGACAGGCAGATACGCAGTATTTT CATSDLGQADTQYF
TRBJ1-2 TRBD1 few 14 TRBV5-5 TGTGCCAGCAGCTTTAGTCGGACAGGCTATGGCTACACCTTC CASSFSRTGYGYTF
TRBJ2-1 - - 14 TRBV27 TGTGCCAGCTCGACCCTACTACTACTCAATGAGCAGTTCTTC CASSTLLLLNEQFF
TRBJ1-5 TRBD1 - 16 TRBV19 TGTGCCAGTAGTACCGAACAGGGGAGCCCTAATCAGCCCCAGCATTTT CASSTEQGSPNQPQHF
TRBJ2-3 TRBD2 - 16 TRBV25-1 TGTGCCAGCAGTGAGTTCGCGGGAGGGGGCACAGATACGCAGTATTTT CASSEFAGGGTDTQYF
TRBJ1-6 - - 15 TRBV7-9 TGTGCCAGCAGTCGAGACAGCCCCGGGCATTCACCCCTCCACTTT CASSRDSPGHSPLHF
TRBJ2-1 TRBD1 - 11 TRBV29-1 TGCAGCGTTAACAGGGGGCATGAGCAGTTCTTC CSVNRGHEQFF
TRBJ2-7 TRBD1 - 14 TRBV6-2/TRBV6-3 TGTGCCAGCAGTCGAACAGGGGTGGCCTACGAGCAGTACTTC CASSRTGVAYEQYF
TRBJ1-6 TRBD1 - 14 TRBV10-2 TGCGCCAGCAGTGAGACAGGGGGCGGATCACCCCTCCACTTT CASSETGGGSPLHF
TRBJ1-5 TRBD1 - 15 TRBV5-5 TGTGCCAGCAGCCGGGGACAGCTGAGCAATCAGCCCCAGCATTTT CASSRGQLSNQPQHF
TRBJ2-3 TRBD1 - 15 TRBV5-1 TGCGCCAGCAGCTCATCTCGACAGGGGGTTGTTACGCAGTATTTT CASSSSRQGVVTQYF
TRBJ2-7 TRBD1 - 15 TRBV28 TGTGCCAGCGGGGCTGGGACAGGCCTAGTATACGAGCAGTACTTC CASGAGTGLVYEQYF
TRBJ2-7 TRBD2 once 15 TRBV6-5 TGTGCCAGCCTCTCAGGACTAGCGGGAGTGGACGAGCAGTACTTC CASLSGLAGVDEQYF
TRBJ1-1 TRBD1 - 14 TRBV5-6 TGTGCCAGCAGCTTGGAAACAGGGGGCCCTGAAGCTTTCTTT CASSLETGGPEAFF
TRBJ2-5 TRBD2 - 15 TRBV3-1/TRBV3-2 TGTGCCAGCAGCTATCTAGCGGGGGGGCGGGAGACCCAGTACTTC CASSYLAGGRETQYF
TRBJ1-1 - - 15 TRBV5-1 TGCGCCAGCAGCTTGATGACAGCCATGAACACTGAAGCTTTCTTT CASSLMTAMNTEAFF
TRBJ2-5 - - 14 TRBV25-1 TGTGCCAGCAGTGATGCAGGGGCGCGGGAGACCCAGTACTTC CASSDAGARETQYF
TRBJ2-2 TRBD1 - 15 TRBV3-1/TRBV3-2 TGTGCCAGCAGCCCCCAGACAGGGTTTGCCGGGGAGCTGTTTTTT CASSPQTGFAGELFF
TRBJ2-7 TRBD1 - 14 TRBV5-4 TGTGCCAGCAGCCGGGGACAGGGGGACTACGAGCAGTACTTC CASSRGQGDYEQYF
TRBJ1-4 - - 10 TRBV30 TGTGCCTGGGGGGAGGAAAAACTGTTTTTT CAWGEEKLFF
TRBJ2-1 TRBD2 - 17 TRBV27 TGTGCCAGCAGTTTAGCCGGGACTAGTCGCTCTTCCAATGAGCAGTTCTTC CASSLAGTSRSSNEQFF
TRBJ2-7 - once 14 TRBV13 TGTGCCAGCAGCTTAGTTCGGTTCTCCTACGAGCAGTACTTC CASSLVRFSYEQYF
TRBJ1-2 - - 13 TRBV4-1 TGCGCCAGCAGCCAAGATTGGGGAGATGGCTACACCTTC CASSQDWGDGYTF
TRBJ2-7 - - 15 TRBV18 TGTGCCAGCTCACCGCAATCCGGAGGGTCCTACGAGCAGTACTTC CASSPQSGGSYEQYF
TRBJ2-1 TRBD1 - 13 TRBV14 TGTGCCAGCAGCCGAAACAGGGGAAATGAGCAGTTCTTC CASSRNRGNEQFF
TRBJ2-1 TRBD2 - 15 TRBV5-4 TGTGCCAGCAGCCCTACTAGCGGGAGGGCCGGCGAGCAGTTCTTC CASSPTSGRAGEQFF
TRBJ1-1 TRBD1 - 16 TRBV5-1 TGCGCCAGCAGCTTAGGGACAGGGGCGGAGAACACTGAAGCTTTCTTT CASSLGTGAENTEAFF
TRBJ2-7 TRBD1 - 16 TRBV7-6 TGTGCCAGCAGCTTAGGAGATGGCGGGACAGGGTCCGCGCAGTACTTC CASSLGDGGTGSAQYF
TRBJ1-1 - - 13 TRBV5-4 TGTGCCAGCAGCTTGGTGGCAGACACTGAAGCTTTCTTT CASSLVADTEAFF
TRBJ2-7 - - 15 TRBV3-1/TRBV3-2 TGTGCCAGCAGCCAAGAGGCAGGGGAGTATCACGAGCAGTACTTC CASSQEAGEYHEQYF
TRBJ2-3 - - 15 TRBV6-2/TRBV6-3 TGTGCCAGCAGTTACTCCCACGGACAGACAGATACGCAGTATTTT CASSYSHGQTDTQYF
TRBJ2-1 TRBD2 - 17 TRBV5-1 TGCGCCAGCAGCCCGTCGACTAGCGGGGGGGCTAACAATGAGCAGTTCTTC CASSPSTSGGANNEQFF
TRBJ2-3 - - 17 TRBV4-2 TGTGCCAGCAGCCAAGATCGCGGACAGACTTTCACAGATACGCAGTATTTT CASSQDRGQTFTDTQYF